These 15 T cell receptor beta chains share one sample of origin, sequenced in a study of memory CD8 T cells in hepatitis C reinfection. As for time point: pre-reinfection, 55 to 20 weeks before reinfection detection. TCR sequencing was done directly ex vivo on sorted cells, without expansion in vitro. Profiled with immunoSEQ multiplex PCR; TCRdb holds only in-frame clones, not every one. The sample includes 45,000 to 55,000 clones, about 90% of them seen just once. Sequencing input: naive CD8+ T cells sorted from blood. Receptors were obtained from a young man with hepatitis C virus infection.

This clone was seen just once. The rearrangement links TRBV4-1 to TRBJ2-2; TRBD2 might be the D (6 bases). The V end lost 4 bases, the J end lost 4 bases, and 13 bases lay between the germline ends. CDR3 length: 15 amino acids. Germline assignment: CDR1 MGHRA and CDR2 YSYEKL. In nucleotides, the CDR3 is TGCGCCAGCAGCCGACTAGTGGGTAGCACCGGGGAGCTGTTTTTT. It yields the protein CASSRLVGSTGELFF.

The chain is built from TRBV6-6 and TRBJ2-2, with TRBD1 identical over 9 bases. Germline-derived CDR1 and CDR2 are MNHNY and SVGAGI (reference sequence). Losses at the gene ends were 4 bases for V and 6 bases for J; bases not matched to a gene: 3. The CDR3 is made up of 14 amino acids. The CDR3 here is CASSSGQGPGELFF. The CDR3 DNA sequence: TGTGCCAGCAGTTCGGGACAGGGTCCCGGGGAGCTGTTTTTT.

The count of this clone is one. The chain recombines TRBV6-6 with TRBJ2-3; no reliable D call. Germline V gives CDR1 MNHNY, CDR2 SVGAGI (reference sequence). The CDR3 is made up of 14 amino acids. Trimming shortened V by 2 bases and J by 6 bases, and 12 bases separated the two germline ends. This CDR3 is CASSYMSAEDTQYF. The CDR3 DNA sequence: TGTGCCAGCAGTTACATGAGTGCGGAGGATACGCAGTATTTT.

This CDR3 is CASSVGAEHGYTF. The CDR3 DNA is TGTGCCAGCAGCGTAGGCGCGGAGCATGGCTACACCTTC. The chain combines TRBV9 with TRBJ1-2, with no clear D. The germline V and J ends were trimmed by 0 bases and 6 bases, with 9 bases remaining between them. CDR1 and CDR2 from the germline V gene are SGDLS and YYNGEE. The length of the CDR3 is 13 residues.

The chain carries TRBV6-5 and TRBJ1-5; D uncertain. Germline V lookup: CDR1 MNHEY, CDR2 SVGAGI. V was pared by 0 bases and J by 7 bases, with 7 bases between. The CDR3 spans 13 residues. The CDR3 DNA reads TGTGCCAGCAGTTACTCCTTTAGACAGCCCCAGCATTTT. It yields the protein CASSYSFRQPQHF.

This clone was counted once. This chain uses TRBV6-6 with TRBJ2-1; maybe TRBD1 (6 bases). V lost 2 bases to trimming and J lost 5 bases, with 10 bases between them. CDR1 and CDR2 from the germline V gene are MNHNY and SVGAGI (reference sequence). The CDR3 covers 14 residues. The CDR3 DNA is TGTGCCAGCAGTTACCCCGGACAGAACAATGAGCAGTTCTTC. Translating gives CASSYPGQNNEQFF.

The chain recombines TRBV19 with TRBJ1-2; 7 bases match TRBD1. With 5 bases clipped from V and 4 bases from J, the junction kept 10 bases outside the gene matches. This CDR3 comprises 15 residues. Germline CDR1 is LNHDA and CDR2 is SQIVND (reference sequence). The CDR3 DNA reads TGTGCCAGTAGTGCGACAGGGATTCCCCGCTATGGCTACACCTTC. This sequence encodes CASSATGIPRYGYTF.

The chain employs TRBV27 and TRBJ1-1; D unclear. The CDR3 extends over 14 amino acids. Trimming removed 2 bases from V and 1 base from J, with 8 bases in between. The germline V gene encodes CDR1 MNHEY and CDR2 SMNVEV (reference sequence). For the CDR3, the DNA is TGTGCCAGCAGTTTAGAAGCCCAGAACACTGAAGCTTTCTTT. Protein sequence: CASSLEAQNTEAFF.

The rearrangement uses TRBV20-1 and TRBJ2-7, with a weak D call TRBD2 (6 bases). The CDR3 is made up of 11 amino acids. Germline CDR1 and CDR2: DFQATT and SNEGSKA (reference sequence). The V gene lost 3 bases and the J gene lost 3 bases, with 6 bases spanning the gap. CDR3 residues: CSARGGYEQYF. The CDR3 nucleotides read TGCAGTGCTAGGGGGGGCTACGAGCAGTACTTC.

The gene calls are TRBV19 and TRBJ2-1, with TRBD1 as a possible D gene (5 bases). This CDR3 has 15 amino acids. Germline lookup yields CDR1 LNHDA and CDR2 SQIVND (reference sequence). V was shortened by 3 bases and J by 0 bases, with 9 bases between the two germline ends. CDR3 nucleotides: TGTGCCAGTAGTATCCCAGACAGCTCCTACAATGAGCAGTTCTTC. This codes for CASSIPDSSYNEQFF.

Comments on this clone: The conserved final phenylalanine or tryptophan is absent from the CDR3, which likely points to a read error. The CDR3 region has the DNA TGTGCCAGCAGCATTTGGACTGACGGCTATGGCTACACCCTC. Translation gives CASSIWTDGYGYTL. The chain recombines TRBV7-9 with TRBJ1-2; no clear D. V was clipped by 5 bases and J by 4 bases, with 14 bases between them. The CDR3 runs 14 residues. Germline CDR1 is SEHNR and CDR2 is FQNEAQ (reference sequence).

This clone was seen once. This chain links TRBV11-2 with TRBJ2-3; D is possibly TRBD1 (6 bases). The CDR3 is made up of 15 amino acids. Trimming left V 1 base short and J 4 bases short, with 12 bases between. Per germline, CDR1 SGHAT and CDR2 FQNNGV. The CDR3 reads CASSLAGASADTQYF. The CDR3 DNA reads as TGTGCCAGCAGCTTAGCAGGGGCATCAGCAGATACGCAGTATTTT. Full variable domain (outside the CDR3, taken from reference TRBV11-2 and TRBJ2-3): EAGVAQSPRYKIIEKRQSVAFWCNPISGHATLYWYQQILGQGPKLLIQFQNNGVVDDSQLPKDRFSAERLKGVDSTLKIQPAKLEDSAVYLCASSLAGASADTQYFGPGTRLTVL.

This chain connects TRBV7-9 to TRBJ2-3; 7 bases match TRBD2. The CDR3 runs to 17 residues. J lost 3 bases, V lost 4 bases, and 13 bases had no gene match. The V gene's germline CDR1 is SEHNR and CDR2 FQNEAQ (reference sequence). The CDR3 DNA follows: TGTGCCAGCAGCTCCCCCCTCCCCTCGGGGGGAACAGATACGCAGTATTTT. As protein: CASSSPLPSGGTDTQYF.

The chain carries TRBV7-9 and TRBJ2-2, with 7 bases matching TRBD1. The CDR3 runs to 15 residues. The ends lost 2 bases at V and 5 bases at J; junction bases unmatched: 5. CDR1 is SEHNR and CDR2 is FQNEAQ in the germline V gene (reference sequence). The CDR3 DNA sequence: TGTGCCAGCAGCTTACCAACAGGGGAAACCGGGGAGCTGTTTTTT. Translation gives CASSLPTGETGELFF.

The rearrangement links TRBV4-2 to TRBJ2-3; TRBD2 matches at 9 bases. The CDR3 runs 17 residues. The J segment lost 4 bases and the V segment lost 0 bases, leaving 8 bases of the junction unmatched. CDR1 and CDR2 (germline): LGHNA, YNFKEQ. CDR3 sequence (DNA): TGTGCCAGCAGCCAAGATCGTAGCGGGGGTGTCGCAGATACGCAGTATTTT. Protein sequence: CASSQDRSGGVADTQYF.